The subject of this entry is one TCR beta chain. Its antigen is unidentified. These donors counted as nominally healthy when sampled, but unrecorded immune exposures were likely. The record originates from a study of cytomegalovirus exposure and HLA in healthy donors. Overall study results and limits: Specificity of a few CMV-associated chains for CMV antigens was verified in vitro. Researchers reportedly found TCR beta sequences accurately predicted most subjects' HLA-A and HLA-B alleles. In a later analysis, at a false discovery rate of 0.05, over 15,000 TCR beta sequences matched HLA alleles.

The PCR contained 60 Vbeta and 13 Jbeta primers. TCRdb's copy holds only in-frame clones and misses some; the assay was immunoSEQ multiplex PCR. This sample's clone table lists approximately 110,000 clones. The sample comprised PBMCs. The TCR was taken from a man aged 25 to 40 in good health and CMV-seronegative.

The CDR3 loop is CASSLDRASGNTIYF. For the CDR3, the DNA is TGTGCCAGCAGCTTAGACAGGGCCTCTGGAAACACCATATATTTT. The chain has TRBV7-2 and TRBJ1-3; a weak D match, TRBD1 (6 bases). This CDR3 is 15 amino acids long. Germline V gives CDR1 SGHTA, CDR2 FQGNSA. Between the trimmed V and J ends, which lost 1 base and 0 bases, there was a span of 7 bases. The variable domain in full, completed from reference TRBV7-2 and TRBJ1-3, reads GAGVSQSPSNKVTEKGKDVELRCDPISGHTALYWYRQSLGQGLEFLIYFQGNSAPDKSGLPSDRFSAERTGGSVSTLTIQRTQQEDSAVYLCASSLDRASGNTIYFGEGSWLTVV.